This is a list of T cell receptor beta chains from one sample in a study of blood T cells in healthy people across ages. TCRdb independently ran MiXCR on the 5' RACE reads; one entry per CDR3 protein. The sample carries about 780,000 distinct CDR3 sequences, about 26% recorded once. The same specimen was also included in a second study, on T cells of mothers and their children.

Sequenced: blood. These receptors all come from a boy between 10 and 17 years old in good health. Each CDR3 is given with its conserved first and last residue.

>TRBJ1-1|TRBV10-3
CAISRQGANTEAFF
>TRBJ1-1|TRBV24-1
CATSGATPNTEAFF
>TRBJ2-1|TRBV4-2
CASSQDTGGGSYNEQFF
>TRBJ1-5|TRBV5-1
CASSPRSGTPNQPQHF
>TRBJ1-1|TRBV25-1
CASSARGAGTEAFF
>TRBJ2-1|TRBV14
CASSRLLAGGPHEQFF
>TRBJ1-2|TRBV3-1
CASSQDSREDGYTF
>TRBJ1-1|TRBV4-1
CASSQVTTVNTEAFF
>TRBJ2-5|TRBV20-1
CSAGGQYVETQYF
>TRBJ1-6|TRBV6-5
CASRTRDRDNSPLHF
>TRBJ2-3|TRBV29-1
CSVAPRLAGGNTQYF
>TRBJ2-4|TRBV29-1
CSVGGDSKNIQYF
>TRBJ2-1|TRBV14
CASSQDRGWDSRFF
>TRBJ1-2|TRBV5-1
CASSSDRGLSGYTF
>TRBJ1-5|TRBV5-1
CASSLEGGYSNQPQHF
>TRBJ2-5|TRBV29-1
CSVETGYRETQYF
>TRBJ1-2|TRBV29-1
CSVELDGTGYTF
>TRBJ2-1|TRBV28
CASRGARNNEQFF
>TRBJ2-1|TRBV7-6
CASSPGEAEQFF
>TRBJ2-1|TRBV11-2
CASSLPLGVLRDEQFF
>TRBJ2-3|TRBV7-2
CASSLRGGQGTDTQYF
>TRBJ2-5|TRBV30
CAWRRTVAETQYF
>TRBJ2-5|TRBV7-2
CASTSVGLAQETQYF
>TRBJ2-3|TRBV5-1
CASSPPRGGGTDTQYF
>-|TRBV20-1
CSAEGTDQETQYF
>TRBJ2-3|TRBV5-5
CASSLVSQGYQFPDTQYF
>TRBJ1-6|TRBV28
CASHRSYSPLHF
>TRBJ1-5|TRBV12-3/TRBV12-4
CASSLEGERQPQHF
>-|TRBV3-1
CASSQVMGRVYEQFF
>TRBJ2-1|TRBV24-1
CATSAGSEQFF
>TRBJ2-3|TRBV4-2
CASSQGHPGLAGLDTQYF
>TRBJ2-1|TRBV7-2
CASSLGPSKTDEQFF
>TRBJ2-7|TRBV6-5
CASSLTGEQGEQYF
>TRBJ2-5|TRBV6-5
CASGYTRVRETQYF
>TRBJ1-1|TRBV5-5
CASSYSPMSPGAEAFF
>TRBJ1-4|TRBV27
CASSLWGTGRVIREKLFF
>TRBJ2-1|TRBV2
CASSTVSSYNEQFF
>TRBJ1-2|TRBV20-1
CSASYGNNYGYTF
>TRBJ1-2|TRBV28
CAINRDGPDGYTF
>TRBJ2-7|TRBV7-9
CASSSTGRNEQYF
>TRBJ2-1|TRBV12-3/TRBV12-4
CASSSSGLAGEGQFF
>TRBJ2-5|TRBV29-1
CSGRTGPQETQYF
>TRBJ2-2|TRBV27
CASSFTFGIRELFF
>TRBJ2-2|TRBV20-1
CSASDRPNTGELFF
>TRBJ1-2|TRBV5-1
CASSEAAADYGYTF
>TRBJ2-6|TRBV12-3/TRBV12-4
CASSPDRGKAGANVLTF
>TRBJ1-5|TRBV24-1
CATSVGYSNQPQHF
>TRBJ1-2|TRBV10-3
CAISESSGQGAWGNYGYTF
>-|TRBV6-5
CASSSGQGGEQFF
>TRBJ2-1|TRBV18
CASSTQTSYNEQFF
>TRBJ2-3|TRBV20-1
CSARMTATDTQYF
>TRBJ2-3|TRBV20-1
CSARVLIEREIKDTQYF
>TRBJ2-5|TRBV4-2
CASSQGTGGTETQYF
>TRBJ1-1|TRBV10-3
CAIRPPTGENTEAFF
>TRBJ2-5|TRBV18
CASSRVPGPLKETQYF
>TRBJ2-1|TRBV12-3/TRBV12-4
CASSPTERGGRDEQFF
>-|TRBV30
CAWSRDLYNEQFF
>TRBJ2-5|TRBV20-1
CSAKGGGGETQYF
>TRBJ2-5|TRBV2
CASRGGGVETQYF
>TRBJ1-5|TRBV12-3/TRBV12-4
CASTLQGGDQPQHF